The sequence of this T cell receptor (beta chain) was determined in a study of blood T cell repertoires in COVID-19. For the study at large: Sites in the United States, Italy and Spain provided acute and convalescent COVID-19 samples. The cDNA or gDNA used as material had been derived from T cells, B-cell-depleted T cells, or PBMCs.

Authors' methods: Estimation of nucleated cell counts was performed using reference gene primer amplification. Sequenced by immunoSEQ multiplex PCR; TCRdb stores in-frame clones only, minus some. The DNA gave D and trimming, while V, J and clone size come from that table. The repertoire has tens of thousands of clones, 90% of them found once; the top ten carry 2.5% to 3%. Germline V gene lookup returns CDR1 MNHEY and CDR2 SVGAGI. V lost 7 bases and J lost 5; bases outside the gene matches: 9. This CDR3 contains 14 residues. The chain joins TRBV6-5 to TRBJ2-5, with 8 positions matching TRBD1. The specimen sequenced was peripheral blood. The TCR sequence derives from a man in his forties or fifties with active COVID-19. CDR3 protein: CASIRTGTRETQYF. CDR3 coding DNA: TGTGCCAGCATTCGGACAGGGACGAGGGAGACCCAGTACTTC.